This T cell receptor beta chain was identified during a study of cytomegalovirus exposure and HLA in healthy donors. Study-wide context: A preliminary data release comprised 80 million to 95 million unique TCRs obtained from HLA-typed donors. The study's findings and limits: A list of 150 to 200 TCR beta chains associated with cytomegalovirus was given.

Turning to this clone: Its antigen is currently unknown.

Trimming stripped 1 base from V and 4 bases from J, with 11 bases between. There are 14 residues in the CDR3. CDR1 SEHNR and CDR2 FQNEAQ come from the germline V gene (reference sequence). PCR employed 60 Vbeta and 13 Jbeta primers. Profiled with immunoSEQ multiplex PCR; TCRdb holds only in-frame clones, not every one. This sample's table has around 75,000 clones. The clonotype originates from a man aged 45-65 years in good health and CMV-seropositive. The sequenced sample was PBMCs. V gene TRBV7-9 combines with J gene TRBJ2-7; possibly TRBD1 for D (6 bases). The CDR3 coding sequence is TGTGCCAGCAGCTTAGGGACAGCTCTATACGAGCAGTACTTC. Encoded protein: CASSLGTALYEQYF.